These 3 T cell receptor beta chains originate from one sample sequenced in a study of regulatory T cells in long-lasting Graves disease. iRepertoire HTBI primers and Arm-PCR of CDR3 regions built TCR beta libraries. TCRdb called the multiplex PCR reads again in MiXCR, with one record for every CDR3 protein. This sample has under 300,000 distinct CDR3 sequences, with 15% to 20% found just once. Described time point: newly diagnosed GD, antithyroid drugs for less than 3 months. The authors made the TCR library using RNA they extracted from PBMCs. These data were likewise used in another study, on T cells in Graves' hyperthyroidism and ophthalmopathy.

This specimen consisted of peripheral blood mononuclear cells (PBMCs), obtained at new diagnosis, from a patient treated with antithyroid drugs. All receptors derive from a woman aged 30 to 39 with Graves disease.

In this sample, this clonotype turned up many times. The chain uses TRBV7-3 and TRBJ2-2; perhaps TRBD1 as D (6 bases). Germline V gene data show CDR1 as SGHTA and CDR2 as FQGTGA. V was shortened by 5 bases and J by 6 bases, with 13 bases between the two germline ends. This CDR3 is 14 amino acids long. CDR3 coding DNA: TGTGCCAGCAGCGATAGTACAGGGTCCGGGGAGCTGTTTTTT. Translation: CASSDSTGSGELFF.

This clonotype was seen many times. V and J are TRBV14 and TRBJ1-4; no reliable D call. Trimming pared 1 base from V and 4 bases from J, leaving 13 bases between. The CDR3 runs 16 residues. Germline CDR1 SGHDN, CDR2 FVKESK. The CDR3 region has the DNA TGTGCCAGCAGCCAAGGCATTGCAGGCTATAATGAAAAACTGTTTTTT. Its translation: CASSQGIAGYNEKLFF.

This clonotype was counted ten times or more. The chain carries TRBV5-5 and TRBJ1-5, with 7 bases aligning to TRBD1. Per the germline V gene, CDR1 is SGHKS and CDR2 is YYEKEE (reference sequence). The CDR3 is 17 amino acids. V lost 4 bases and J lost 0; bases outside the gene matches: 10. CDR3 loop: CASSVGTVGFSNQPQHF. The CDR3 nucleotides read TGTGCCAGCAGCGTCGGGACAGTGGGATTTAGCAATCAGCCCCAGCATTTT.